What follows describes a single T cell receptor (beta chain). These data originate in a study of PD-L1 blockade in urothelial cancer. On the study more broadly: Men with urothelial cancer arising in the bladder made up about 85% of the roughly 29 patients. Individuals in the cohort had been given 0 to 3 earlier chemotherapy regimens. T cells were recovered from blood samples at a median of 141,255.

Sequencing was performed with immunoSEQ multiplex PCR; in TCRdb, only in-frame clones are kept and a portion is missing. The data show 45,000 to 50,000 clones, 79% seen once. Germline trimming cut 6 bases from V and 6 bases from J; bases unmatched to any gene: 8. Looked up from germline, CDR1 is MNHEY and CDR2 is SMNVEV (reference sequence). The CDR3 is 14 amino acids. As to time point: pretreatment peripheral blood. Urothelial carcinoma in patients was locally advanced or metastatic. The chain recombines TRBV27 with TRBJ2-1, with 7 bases lining up with TRBD1. The receptor's source is a man in his 70s with urothelial cancer. Source: PBMCs, taken around atezolizumab (anti-PD-L1) treatment. Written as DNA, the CDR3 is TGTGCCAGCAGCTCGGACAGGACCGCCAATGAGCAGTTCTTC. Amino acid sequence: CASSSDRTANEQFF.